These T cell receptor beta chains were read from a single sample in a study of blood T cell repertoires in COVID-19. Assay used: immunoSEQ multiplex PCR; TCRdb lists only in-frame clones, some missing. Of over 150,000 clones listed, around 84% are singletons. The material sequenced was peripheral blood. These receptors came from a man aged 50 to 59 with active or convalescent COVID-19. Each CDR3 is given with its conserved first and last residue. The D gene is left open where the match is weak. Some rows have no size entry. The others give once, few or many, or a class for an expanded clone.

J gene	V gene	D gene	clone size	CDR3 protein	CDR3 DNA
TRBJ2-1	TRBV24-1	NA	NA	CATSESTGSRPSYNEQFF	TGTGCCACCAGTGAAAGTACAGGGTCAAGACCCTCCTACAATGAGCAGTTCTTC
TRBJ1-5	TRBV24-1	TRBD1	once	CATGDSQYSNQPQHF	TGTGCCACAGGGGACAGTCAATATAGCAATCAGCCCCAGCATTTT
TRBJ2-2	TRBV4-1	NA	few	CASSQPPTSRPTGELFF	TGCGCCAGCAGCCAACCCCCAACTAGCCGTCCCACCGGGGAGCTGTTTTTT
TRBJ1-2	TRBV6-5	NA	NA	CASSWSLNYGYTF	TGTGCCAGCAGTTGGTCACTTAACTATGGCTACACCTTC
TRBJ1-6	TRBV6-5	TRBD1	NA	CASSYRTGRSSPLHF	TGTGCCAGCAGTTACCGGACAGGGAGATCTTCACCCCTCCACTTT
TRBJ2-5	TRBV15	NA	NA	CATSRDGRETQYF	TGTGCCACCAGCAGAGATGGGAGAGAGACCCAGTACTTC
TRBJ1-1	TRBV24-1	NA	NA	CASQGAHGEGNTEAFF	TGTGCCAGTCAGGGCGCCCATGGGGAAGGGAACACTGAAGCTTTCTTT
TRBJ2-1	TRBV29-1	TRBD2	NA	CSVDSGGAGEQFF	TGCAGCGTTGACAGCGGGGGGGCCGGTGAGCAGTTCTTC
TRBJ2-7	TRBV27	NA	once	CASRWTAITYEQYF	TGTGCCAGCAGGTGGACAGCTATAACCTACGAGCAGTACTTC
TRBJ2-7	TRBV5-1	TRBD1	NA	CASSPVWDRVYEQYF	TGCGCCAGCAGCCCCGTCTGGGACAGAGTATACGAGCAGTACTTC
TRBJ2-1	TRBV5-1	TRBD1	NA	CASRQGQGSYNEQFF	TGCGCCAGCAGACAGGGACAGGGATCCTACAATGAGCAGTTCTTC
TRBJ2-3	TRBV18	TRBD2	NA	CASSPKGLAGKTGHTQYF	TGTGCCAGCTCACCAAAGGGACTAGCGGGGAAAACGGGGCATACGCAGTATTTT
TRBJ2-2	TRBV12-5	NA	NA	CASGTNRGGHTGELFF	TGTGCTAGTGGCACCAACAGGGGAGGTCACACCGGGGAGCTGTTTTTT
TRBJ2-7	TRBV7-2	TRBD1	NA	CASSRQGYEQYF	TGTGCCAGCAGCCGACAGGGATACGAGCAGTACTTC
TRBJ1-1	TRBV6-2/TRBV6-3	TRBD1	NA	CASSYSGTGWTEAFF	TGTGCCAGCAGTTACTCGGGGACAGGGTGGACTGAAGCTTTCTTT
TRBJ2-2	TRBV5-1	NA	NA	CASSLPQGTNTGELFF	TGCGCCAGCAGCTTACCCCAGGGTACGAACACCGGGGAGCTGTTTTTT
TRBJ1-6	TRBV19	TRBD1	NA	CASRDRGLGNSPLHF	TGTGCCAGTAGGGACAGGGGGCTGGGTAATTCACCCCTCCACTTT
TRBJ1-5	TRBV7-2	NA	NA	CASSLGGWGRNQPQHF	TGTGCCAGCAGCTTAGGAGGCTGGGGGCGGAATCAGCCCCAGCATTTT
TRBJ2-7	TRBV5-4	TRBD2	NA	CASSFGTSGSHEQYF	TGTGCCAGCAGCTTTGGGACTAGCGGGAGTCACGAGCAGTACTTC
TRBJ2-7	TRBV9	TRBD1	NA	CASSVSSGGLSYEQYF	TGTGCCAGCAGCGTATCGTCAGGGGGTTTATCCTACGAGCAGTACTTC
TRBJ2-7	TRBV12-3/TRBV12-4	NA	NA	CASSAGPYEQYF	TGTGCCAGCAGCGCGGGACCCTACGAGCAGTACTTC
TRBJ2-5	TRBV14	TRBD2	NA	CASSTWTRSRETQYF	TGTGCCAGCAGCACGTGGACTAGGTCGAGGGAGACCCAGTACTTC
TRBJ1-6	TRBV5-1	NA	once	CASSIRQASSYNSPLHF	TGCGCCAGCAGCATCCGACAGGCCAGCTCCTATAATTCACCCCTCCACTTT
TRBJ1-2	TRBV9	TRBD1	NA	CASSGPGQTGYTF	TGTGCCAGCAGCGGTCCGGGACAGACCGGCTACACCTTC
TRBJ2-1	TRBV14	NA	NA	CASSQGGYITEQFF	TGTGCCAGCAGCCAAGGGGGCTATATCACTGAGCAGTTCTTC
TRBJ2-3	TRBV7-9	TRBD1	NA	CASSGPGTGILDTQYF	TGTGCCAGCAGCGGTCCCGGGACAGGGATTTTAGATACGCAGTATTTT
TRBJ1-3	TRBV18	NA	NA	CASSESGNTIYF	TGTGCCAGCTCAGAGTCTGGAAACACCATATATTTT
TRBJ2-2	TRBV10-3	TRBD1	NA	CAISLGQGETGELFF	TGTGCCATCAGCCTGGGACAGGGGGAGACCGGGGAGCTGTTTTTT
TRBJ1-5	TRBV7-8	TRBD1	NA	CASSGGTGWNQPQHF	TGTGCCAGCAGCGGAGGGACAGGTTGGAATCAGCCCCAGCATTTT
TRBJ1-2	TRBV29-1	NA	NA	CSVGSYGYTF	TGCAGCGTTGGGAGTTATGGCTACACCTTC
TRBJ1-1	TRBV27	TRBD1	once	CASSKTGTGGSNTEAFF	TGTGCCAGCAGTAAAACCGGGACAGGGGGCTCTAACACTGAAGCTTTCTTT
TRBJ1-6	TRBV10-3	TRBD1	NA	CAIRGQGGDSPLHF	TGTGCCATCAGGGGACAGGGTGGTGATTCACCCCTCCACTTT
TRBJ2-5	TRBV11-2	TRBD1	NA	CASSLLNRGETQYF	TGTGCCAGCAGCTTATTGAACAGGGGGGAGACCCAGTACTTC
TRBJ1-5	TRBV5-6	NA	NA	CASSLSWSNQPQHF	TGTGCCAGCAGCTTGAGCTGGAGCAATCAGCCCCAGCATTTT
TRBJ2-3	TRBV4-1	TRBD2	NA	CASSQGLAAKGDTQYF	TGCGCCAGCAGCCAAGGTCTAGCGGCGAAGGGAGATACGCAGTATTTT
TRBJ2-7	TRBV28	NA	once	CASSFSGSNSKQYF	TGTGCCAGCAGTTTCTCGGGGAGTAATAGCAAGCAGTACTTC
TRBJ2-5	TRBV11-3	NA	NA	CASRGPQETQYF	TGTGCCAGCAGGGGGCCTCAAGAGACCCAGTACTTC
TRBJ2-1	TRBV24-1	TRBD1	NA	CATSDPRDSRNEQFF	TGTGCCACCAGTGATCCTCGGGACAGTCGCAATGAGCAGTTCTTC
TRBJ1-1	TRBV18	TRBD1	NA	CASSSNSRGTEAFF	TGTGCCAGCTCATCAAACTCCAGGGGGACTGAAGCTTTCTTT
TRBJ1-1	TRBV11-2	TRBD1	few	CASSLFTGEVTEAFF	TGTGCCAGCAGCTTATTTACAGGGGAAGTTACTGAAGCTTTCTTT
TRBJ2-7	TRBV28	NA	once	CASLPAGGSSYEQYF	TGTGCCAGCCTACCTGCGGGCGGGTCTTCCTACGAGCAGTACTTC
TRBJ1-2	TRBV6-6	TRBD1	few	CASSGQDNYGYTF	TGTGCCAGCAGTGGACAGGATAACTATGGCTACACCTTC
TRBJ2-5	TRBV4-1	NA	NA	CASSQEQGETQYF	TGCGCCAGCAGCCAAGAGCAGGGAGAGACCCAGTACTTC
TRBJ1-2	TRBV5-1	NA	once	CASRLLTGYVNYGYTF	TGCGCCAGCAGACTTCTCACAGGTTATGTTAACTATGGCTACACCTTC
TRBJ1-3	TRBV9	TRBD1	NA	CASSGNRGLSGNTIYF	TGTGCCAGCAGCGGAAACAGGGGTCTCTCTGGAAACACCATATATTTT
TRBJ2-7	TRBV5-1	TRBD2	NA	CASSLAGTSGGIAYEQYF	TGCGCCAGCAGCTTGGCGGGGACTAGCGGGGGGATCGCCTACGAGCAGTACTTC
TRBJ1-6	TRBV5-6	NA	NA	CASSLVSGYPSSALHF	TGTGCCAGCAGCTTGGTGTCAGGGTATCCTTCATCGGCCCTCCACTTT
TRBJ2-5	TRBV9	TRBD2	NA	CASSPKPGLNYQETQYF	TGTGCCAGCAGCCCGAAACCGGGACTAAACTACCAAGAGACCCAGTACTTC
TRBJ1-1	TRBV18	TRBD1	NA	CASSRQGSTEAFF	TGTGCCAGCTCACGACAGGGGAGCACTGAAGCTTTCTTT
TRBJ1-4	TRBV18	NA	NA	CASSPGGGDEKLFF	TGTGCCAGCTCACCAGGGGGCGGAGATGAAAAACTGTTTTTT
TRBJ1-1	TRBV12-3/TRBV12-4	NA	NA	CASSWANTEAFF	TGTGCCAGCAGTTGGGCAAACACTGAAGCTTTCTTT
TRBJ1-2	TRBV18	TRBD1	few	CASSTGVGYTF	TGTGCCAGCTCCACAGGGGTTGGCTACACCTTC
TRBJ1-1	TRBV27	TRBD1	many	CASSYSGTDEAFF	TGTGCCAGCAGTTACTCCGGGACAGATGAAGCTTTCTTT
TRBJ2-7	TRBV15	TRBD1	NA	CATSMGQGFYEQYF	TGTGCCACCAGTATGGGACAGGGATTTTACGAGCAGTACTTC